This T cell receptor beta chain was profiled in a study of T-cell memory formation after mild COVID-19. CDR1 LGHDT and CDR2 YNNKEL come from the germline V gene (reference sequence). Trimming cost V 4 bases and J 1 base, with 7 bases left between them. The CDR3 has 14 residues. This clonotype showed up just a few times. One entry per CDR3 protein results from TCRdb running MiXCR on the 5' RACE reads. The repertoire has tens of thousands of distinct CDR3 sequences, roughly 21% of them found once; the top ten carry about 1.6%. This TCR came from an adult who had mild COVID-19 (a few samples of this study predate the infection). Cell type and time point are not known. The chain is built from TRBV3-1 and TRBJ2-2, with D hard to call. The source material was PBMCs or a T cell subset sorted from them (not recorded which). CDR3 DNA sequence: TGTGCCAGCAGCCCTTTTGGGAACACCGGGGAGCTGTTTTTT. As protein: CASSPFGNTGELFF.